The source of this TCR beta chain is a study of shared clonotypes between healthy human individuals. Libraries were prepared by immunoSEQ multiplex PCR; TCRdb keeps only in-frame clonotypes and omits some of them. The sample carries roughly 1.5 million clones, about 98% recorded once. Study outcomes and limitations: Rarefaction demonstrated incomplete sorted-subset sequencing despite large depth. Clonotype sharing across a handful of donors was observed for around 5.1% of naive CD4 clonotypes.

Germline CDR1 is MDHEN and CDR2 is SYDVKM. Trimming took 2 bases from V and 9 from J, leaving 19 bases between them. CDR3 size: 16 residues. With respect to this clone: Antigen unknown.

The receptor comes from a man aged 30 to 45 in good health. This chain joins TRBV28 and TRBJ1-4; D not resolved. The specimen was naive CD4+ T cells sorted from blood. As to subset: CD45RA+ positively selected. The CDR3 loop reads CASSLRSAAGAQKLFF. The CDR3 nucleotides read TGTGCCAGCAGTTTAAGATCCGCGGCAGGAGCTCAAAAACTGTTTTTT. Combining the CDR3 with reference TRBV28 and TRBJ1-4 gives the whole variable domain DVKVTQSSRYLVKRTGEKVFLECVQDMDHENMFWYRQDPGLGLRLIYFSYDVKMKEKGDIPEGYSVSREKKERFSLILESASTNQTSMYLCASSLRSAAGAQKLFFGSGTQLSVL.